The 14 T cell receptor beta chains in this list originate from one sample, sequenced in a study of blood T cell repertoires in COVID-19. Data came from immunoSEQ multiplex PCR; TCRdb stores just in-frame clones and leaves some out. The table records 200,000 to 300,000 clones, 70% to 90% of them present only once. The material sequenced was peripheral blood. These receptors were collected from a man younger than 35 with active or convalescent COVID-19.

The rearrangement uses TRBV7-2 and TRBJ1-3, with TRBD1 as a possible D gene (6 bases). The CDR3 totals 13 residues. Trimming shortened V by 4 bases and J by 7 bases, and 11 bases separated the two germline ends. Germline V gives CDR1 SGHTA, CDR2 FQGNSA. The CDR3 DNA is TGTGCCAGCAGCTCAACAGGGCCCAACACCATATATTTT. As protein: CASSSTGPNTIYF.

V usage is TRBV7-2 and J usage is TRBJ1-1, with D unresolved. Trimming shortened V by 2 bases and J by 4 bases, and 11 bases separated the two germline ends. The CDR3 totals 14 residues. Germline CDR1 reads SGHTA; CDR2 reads FQGNSA. This chain's CDR3 is CASSLNVQPTEAFF. The CDR3 DNA reads as TGTGCCAGCAGCTTAAATGTACAGCCCACTGAAGCTTTCTTT.

The rearrangement links TRBV19 to TRBJ2-2, with a tentative D call TRBD1 (7 bases). Germline lookup yields CDR1 LNHDA and CDR2 SQIVND (reference sequence). CDR3 size: 17 residues. Trimming cost V 3 bases and J 3 bases, with 17 bases left between them. In nucleotides, the CDR3 is TGTGCCAGTAGTATGTCCGGCGGGACAGTTTACACCGGGGAGCTGTTTTTT. The encoded protein is CASSMSGGTVYTGELFF.

The chain couples TRBV27 to TRBJ2-1; D unresolved. The CDR3 sequence is 13 residues long. Germline assignment: CDR1 MNHEY and CDR2 SMNVEV (reference sequence). Trimming removed 3 bases at V and 5 bases at J, with 8 bases between. The CDR3 spells CASSFGANNEQFF. The CDR3 region has the DNA TGTGCCAGCAGTTTCGGAGCTAACAATGAGCAGTTCTTC.

The rearrangement links TRBV7-9 to TRBJ1-2; D is ambiguous. The CDR3 consists of 13 residues. CDR1 is SEHNR, CDR2 FQNEAQ, per germline (reference sequence). Trimming took off 3 bases at V and 3 bases at J, with 8 bases between the two ends. The CDR3 DNA follows: TGTGCCAGCAGCTTGTACCCAGACTATGGCTACACCTTC. It specifies CASSLYPDYGYTF.

The chain has TRBV7-8 and TRBJ1-2, with D possibly matching TRBD1 (6 bases). Germline V lookup: CDR1 SGHVS, CDR2 FQNEAQ. CDR3 length: 15 residues. Deletions cut 1 base from V and 5 bases from J, with 14 bases between. The CDR3 DNA is TGTGCCAGCAGCTTAGTCTCCCAGGGGATGTATGGCTACACCTTC. As protein: CASSLVSQGMYGYTF.

V is TRBV15 and J is TRBJ2-2, with 7 nucleotides matching TRBD1. This CDR3 contains 14 residues. In germline, CDR1 is LNHNV, CDR2 YYDKDF (reference sequence). The J segment lost 6 bases and the V segment lost 10 bases, leaving 11 bases of the junction unmatched. The CDR3 DNA reads as TGTGCCATTCCTGGGGACAGCCTCGCCGGGGAGCTGTTTTTT. Translation: CAIPGDSLAGELFF.

This sequence joins TRBV27 and TRBJ2-3, with 14 nucleotides matching TRBD2. V was pared by 8 bases and J by 4 bases, with 11 bases of the junction left unmatched. Germline-derived CDR1 and CDR2 are MNHEY and SMNVEV (reference sequence). This CDR3 contains 17 residues. This chain's CDR3 is CASFFDPGLAGADTQYF. The CDR3 DNA is TGTGCCAGCTTTTTCGACCCGGGACTAGCGGGAGCAGATACGCAGTATTTT.

The chain has TRBV13 and TRBJ1-6, with 9 bases identical to TRBD1. Germline loops: CDR1 PRHDT, CDR2 FYEKMQ (reference sequence). CDR3 size: 17 residues. Trimming took 1 base from V and 5 from J; bases not matched to a gene: 6. CDR3 DNA: TGTGCCAGCAGCTTAGTGGTAGGGGACAGGGATAATTCACCCCTCCACTTT. As protein: CASSLVVGDRDNSPLHF.

V gene TRBV12-2 combines with J gene TRBJ2-2; the table's TRBD1 call for D was not verified on the DNA. TRBV12-2 is a recognized pseudogene. The CDR3 is made up of 18 amino acids. CDR3 nucleotides: TGTGCAAGTCGCTACCGGGACAGGGTCGCCGGGGAGACCGGGGAGCTGTTTTTT. It yields the protein CASRYRDRVAGETGELFF.

The chain couples TRBV21-1 to TRBJ2-1; the tabulated D call, TRBD2, remains unverified against the DNA. TRBV21-1 is deemed a pseudogene. The CDR3 totals 14 residues. Written as DNA, the CDR3 is TGTGCCAGCAGCAAACGGGAGTCCTTACCTGAGCAGTTCTTC. This codes for CASSKRESLPEQFF.

The chain joins TRBV5-6 to TRBJ1-6; D remains ambiguous. V lost 4 bases and J lost 11, with 16 bases in between. The CDR3 has 14 residues. CDR1 is SGHDT and CDR2 is YYEEEE in the germline V gene. CDR3 protein: CASSRGTGRTPLHF. CDR3 nucleotide sequence: TGTGCCAGCAGCCGGGGAACGGGTCGGACACCCCTCCACTTT.

The gene calls are TRBV28 and TRBJ2-7; D perhaps matches TRBD2 (6 bases). The CDR3 spans 13 residues. With 8 bases removed from V and 0 bases from J, the gap between germline ends came to 11 bases. Germline CDR1 reads MDHEN; CDR2 reads SYDVKM. The CDR3 nucleotides read TGTGCCAGCGAAAATAGCGGCTCCTACGAGCAGTACTTC. Its translation is CASENSGSYEQYF.

V is TRBV6-8 and J is TRBJ1-5; perhaps TRBD1 as D (6 bases). The CDR3 is 13 amino acids. Looked up from germline, CDR1 is MNHGY and CDR2 is SAAAGT. The CDR3 loop reads CAPGADSNQPQHF. In DNA form, the CDR3 reads TGTGCACCAGGGGCAGATAGCAATCAGCCCCAGCATTTT.